This T cell receptor (beta chain) was sequenced during a study of CD8+ T cells in alopecia areata listed by TCRdb under 2018. General notes on the study: The treated patients took part in an open-label pilot trial in which moderate-to-severe alopecia areata was treated with oral tofacitinib at 5 to 10 mg twice daily. Clonality in the scalp was compared among normal scalp (n=4), patchy alopecia areata scalp (n=8), and alopecia totalis/universalis scalp (n=8). In treated patients, disease severity was measured using the SALT score, which gives the percentage of scalp surface area affected. Biopsies were taken from tofacitinib-treated patients at baseline and again at 4 and 24 weeks into treatment, and several of those patients also had a later scalp biopsy. High-throughput TCRbeta sequencing was used to examine T cell clonal expansion in alopecia areata in both the C3H/HeJ mouse model and human patients. RNA came from the PAXgene miRNA kit for fixed scalp, the miRNeasy kit for PBMCs, and the RNeasy kit for mouse skin. Patients stayed on tofacitinib for 6 to 18 months and then had 6 months of follow-up off drug so that delayed response and recurrence could be assessed. TCRbeta CDR3 regions were amplified by immunoSEQ multiplex PCR with 35 Vbeta forward and 13 Jbeta reverse primers. On the human side, TCRbeta sequencing was run on scalp tissue and on sorted CD4+ and CD8+ peripheral blood T cells from healthy controls and from alopecia areata patients with either patchy or totalis/universalis disease.

Unmatched junction bases come to 9, with V trimmed by 0 bases and J by 5 bases. The CDR3 covers 17 residues, taking in both the cysteine and the phenylalanine. Only the CDR3 region is kept as DNA, spanning 51 bases read in frame from base 1. As encoded in the germline V gene (reference sequence), CDR1 is LNHNV while CDR2 is YYDKDF. The sample holds a few counts of this clone. What antigen it recognizes has not been identified. No base qualities exist here, and no much larger clone lies one base off it. Summary of the overall study and its limitations: Shared TCR sequences between patients were less evident than in mice, which may be partly attributable to HLA diversity in the patient population. Many expanded lesional clones were found to persist in scalp and blood during tofacitinib treatment, and relapse after treatment cessation may be partly explained by this persistence. Tofacitinib significantly decreased scalp clonality and the number of expanded CD8+ clones among the top 100 scalp clones. Compared with normal scalp, lesional scalp had higher clonality and more expanded CD8+ clones, particularly in alopecia totalis/universalis, a pattern that suggests antigenic drive. Unlike mouse skin, which is dominated by gammadelta T cells, normal human skin has resident alphabeta T cells that are also sequenced, and this complicates analysis of the scalp TCR repertoire. Because the treated cohort was small and had just a single nonresponder, larger studies are needed to establish links between baseline CD8+ expansion and response.

Taken with the paper, the label for treatment or condition translates to: oral pan-JAK inhibitor, 5-10 mg twice daily. Lesional scalp punch biopsies and peripheral blood were obtained from alopecia areata patients. PBMCs were separated by density centrifugation and stained for CD3, CD4 and CD8, after which CD4+ and CD8+ T cells were sorted on a FACSAria. The library came from the immunoSEQ multiplex PCR assay. For TCR sequencing, RNA was extracted from every sample and reverse transcribed into cDNA to serve as template. SuperScript III was used to make first-strand cDNA, primed with a 2:1 mix of oligo-dT and random hexamers. A synthetic immune receptor repertoire was used to measure amplification bias, and any remaining bias was corrected computationally. In the source study's methods: Raw reads were preprocessed to remove errors, and CDR3 was defined by IMGT conventions from the conserved cysteine to phenylalanine. Clonality was computed as 1 minus the Shannon entropy, with the entropy normalized by log2 of the number of productive unique TCRs. CD4 or CD8 identity of scalp clones was inferred by cross-referencing scalp TCRbeta sequences with sorted blood CD4 and CD8 repertoires. The table comes from immuneACCESS by way of TCRdb, which keeps in-frame sequences with V and J called. Part of the clones is missing from these tables; in studies checked, under half for an unresolved V gene and the rest for unknown reasons. That table supplies the V and J calls and clone size; D and trimming were determined from the DNA. Recorded for this sample are about 180,000 clones; about 51% of them occurred a single time. Of the sample, about 9.4% falls within the top ten clones.

This clonotype originated in a human donor with alopecia areata. Specimen: CD8+ T cells sorted from blood, collected around week 53, from a patient treated with tofacitinib. The chain was built from TRBV15 and TRBJ2-1, with 8 bases in between that match TRBD2. DNA sequence: TGTGCCACCAGCAGAGATGCAGCGGGGGATGTTCACAATGAGCAGTTCTTC. Translated, this gives CATSRDAAGDVHNEQFF.